Below, 32 T cell receptor beta chains from the same sample are listed, as sequenced in a study of blood T cell repertoires in COVID-19. Clones were sequenced by immunoSEQ multiplex PCR, and TCRdb holds only the in-frame ones, with some missing. Found here are some 260,000 clones, roughly 90% of them singletons; the top ten hold approximately 9.5%. Sequencing input: PBMCs or T cells enriched from blood (not recorded which). These receptors were collected from a man between 35 and 55 years old who had recovered from COVID-19.

This clone was seen just once. The V and J genes are TRBV7-9 and TRBJ2-1; possibly TRBD1 for D (5 bases). This CDR3 has 15 residues. Deletions cut 2 bases from V and 0 bases from J, with 8 bases between. Germline CDR1 is SEHNR and CDR2 is FQNEAQ (reference sequence). The CDR3 sequence: CASSLMGHSYNEQFF. The CDR3 region has the DNA TGTGCCAGCAGCTTAATGGGGCACTCCTACAATGAGCAGTTCTTC.

The J gene is TRBJ2-7, the V gene TRBV19, with 7 nucleotides matching TRBD1. Germline V CDR1 and CDR2: LNHDA, SQIVND (reference sequence). V shed 7 bases and J 2 bases; nucleotides not matched to a gene: 8. The length of the CDR3 is 14 residues. CDR3 sequence (DNA): TGTGCCAGTATCGGGACAGTGGCTCCCTACGAGCAGTACTTC. Amino acid sequence: CASIGTVAPYEQYF.

Comments on this clone: One end of the junction fails to match germline, which may point to a read error. The CDR3: CASSSGQGAAYEQYF. CDR3 sequence (DNA): TGTGCTAGCAGCTCGGGACAGGGGGCGGCGTACGAGCAGTACTTC. The chain has TRBV7-7 and TRBJ2-7; TRBD1 matches at 12 bases. Germline-derived CDR1 and CDR2 are SSHAT and FNYEAQ (reference sequence). The CDR3 covers 15 residues.

This clone has a single count. The chain combines TRBV29-1 with TRBJ1-6; 9 bases align to TRBD1. V shed 7 bases and J 7 bases; nucleotides not matched to a gene: 2. In germline, CDR1 is SQVTM, CDR2 ANQGSEA. This CDR3 has 12 amino acids. CDR3 in DNA: TGCAGCGCTGGGACAGGGAATTCACCCCTCCACTTT. Amino acid sequence: CSAGTGNSPLHF.

A few counts support this clone. The chain is built from TRBV6-2 or TRBV6-3 and TRBJ1-1; D not resolved. Trimming stripped 6 bases from V and 5 bases from J, with 16 bases between. CDR1 is MNHEY and CDR2 is SVGEGT in the germline V gene. The CDR3 has 14 amino acids. In DNA, the CDR3 is TGTGCCAGCAGCCCGAATCACCGGGGTACTGAAGCTTTCTTT. Protein sequence: CASSPNHRGTEAFF.

This chain connects TRBV5-1 to TRBJ2-5; 9 bases fit TRBD2. The CDR3 covers 17 residues. Germline CDR1 SGHRS, CDR2 YFSETQ. V lost 6 bases to trimming and J lost 1 base; unmatched junction nucleotides: 13. The CDR3 nucleotides are TGCGCCAGCACGCGGGGGCAAGCGGGAGGAATCCAAGAGACCCAGTACTTC. Translated: CASTRGQAGGIQETQYF.

This sequence joins TRBV5-1 and TRBJ2-1; 9 positions agree with TRBD1. V lost 3 bases, J lost 5 bases, and 6 bases stayed unmatched. The CDR3 totals 15 residues. The germline V gene has CDR1 SGHRS and CDR2 YFSETQ. The chain's CDR3 is CASSSDRGSHNEQFF. The CDR3 DNA reads TGCGCCAGCAGCTCAGACAGGGGGTCTCACAATGAGCAGTTCTTC. The full variable domain, completed using reference TRBV5-1 and TRBJ2-1, is KAGVTQTPRYLIKTRGQQVTLSCSPISGHRSVSWYQQTPGQGLQFLFEYFSETQRNKGNFPGRFSGRQFSNSRSEMNVSTLELGDSALYLCASSSDRGSHNEQFFGPGTRLTVL.

This rearrangement joins TRBV5-6 to TRBJ1-1; 7 bases are a match to TRBD1. Losses at the gene ends were 4 bases for V and 6 bases for J; bases not matched to a gene: 18. The CDR3 is 17 residues long. The germline V gene has CDR1 SGHDT and CDR2 YYEEEE. For the CDR3, the DNA is TGTGCCAGCAGCAAAAAGAGGGGGCGCGAGGATATCGCTGAAGCTTTCTTT. It specifies CASSKKRGREDIAEAFF.

V usage is TRBV4-3 and J usage is TRBJ2-5, with 9 bases identical to TRBD2. The V segment lost 0 bases and the J segment 5 bases; nucleotides outside the gene matches: 10. Germline assignment: CDR1 LGHNA and CDR2 YSLEER. The CDR3 consists of 17 residues. CDR3 coding DNA: TGCGCCAGCAGCCAAGACCGGGGTAGCGGGAGAGAGGAGACCCAGTACTTC. This codes for CASSQDRGSGREETQYF.

The rearrangement joins TRBV5-1 to TRBJ2-6; possible D gene TRBD2, 6 bases. The CDR3 contains 19 residues. Trimming removed 5 bases at V and 0 bases at J, with 21 bases between. The germline CDR1 and CDR2 sequences are SGHRS and YFSETQ. Here the CDR3 DNA reads TGCGCCAGCAGGAGGAGGGCGCCTACTACCATCTCTGGGGCCAACGTCCTGACTTTC. The encoded protein is CASRRRAPTTISGANVLTF.

The chain combines TRBV3-1 (or the pseudogene TRBV3-2) with TRBJ2-7; 8 bases align to TRBD2. The germline V gene has CDR1 LGHDT and CDR2 YNNKEL (reference sequence). The ends lost 4 bases at V and 0 bases at J; junction bases unmatched: 8. This CDR3 contains 16 residues. CDR3 region: CASSRVSSGPSYEQYF. As DNA, the CDR3 is TGTGCCAGCAGCCGAGTCTCTAGCGGGCCCTCCTACGAGCAGTACTTC.

The chain uses TRBV7-3 and TRBJ2-7, with TRBD2 matching 11 bases. J lost 5 bases, V lost 2 bases, and 5 bases had no gene match. CDR3 size: 15 residues. Looked up from germline, CDR1 is SGHTA and CDR2 is FQGTGA. CDR3 coding DNA: TGTGCCAGCAGCTTAGGGACTAGCGGTATAGACGAGCAGTACTTC. Translating it yields CASSLGTSGIDEQYF.

A few counts support this clone. The chain recombines TRBV24-1 with TRBJ1-3; 11 bases match TRBD1. J gave up 4 bases and V 5 bases, and 3 bases lay outside the gene matches. Per the germline V gene, CDR1 is KGHDR and CDR2 is SFDVKD. The CDR3 consists of 15 residues. DNA of the CDR3: TGTGCCACCAGTGGGACAGGGGGCGAAGGAAACACCATATATTTT. It is translated as CATSGTGGEGNTIYF.

DNA for the CDR3: TGTGCCAGCAGCCCACCCGGGACAGGGGAATTGGGCTATGGCTACACCTTC. Its translation is CASSPPGTGELGYGYTF. The rearrangement uses TRBV3-1 (or the pseudogene TRBV3-2) and TRBJ1-2; 10 bases agree with TRBD1. There are 17 residues in the CDR3. Germline V gene lookup returns CDR1 LGHDT and CDR2 YNNKEL (reference sequence). Trimming took 4 bases from V and 4 from J; bases not matched to a gene: 12.

J is TRBJ1-2 and V is TRBV6-5; 10 bases map to TRBD1. V lost 4 bases, J lost 8 bases, and 10 bases stayed unmatched. This CDR3 is built from 15 residues. Germline V gives CDR1 MNHEY, CDR2 SVGAGI. This CDR3 is CASSSRQGAPRGYTF. The CDR3 region has the DNA TGTGCCAGCAGTTCTCGACAGGGGGCGCCGAGGGGCTACACCTTC.

The genes are TRBV5-8 and TRBJ2-7; D might be TRBD1 (5 bases). There are 16 residues in the CDR3. Trimming removed 0 bases at V and 1 base at J, with 14 bases between. Per the germline V gene, CDR1 is SGHTS and CDR2 is YDEGEE. The CDR3 sequence: CASSLALRGWSYEQYF. The DNA of the CDR3 is TGTGCCAGCAGCTTGGCCTTAAGGGGCTGGTCCTACGAGCAGTACTTC.

In DNA form, the CDR3 reads TGTGCCTGGAGTGTACAGGGGAGAGGTGGCTACACCTTC. The encoded protein is CAWSVQGRGGYTF. V and J are TRBV30 and TRBJ1-2; 7 positions match TRBD1. The V segment lost 0 bases and the J segment 7 bases; nucleotides outside the gene matches: 5. The CDR3 spans 13 residues. Germline CDR1 is GTSNPN and CDR2 is SVGIG (reference sequence).

The rearrangement joins TRBV6-1 to TRBJ1-2; perhaps TRBD1 as D (5 bases). V dropped 2 bases and J dropped 4 bases, with 26 bases sitting between them. The CDR3 is 19 amino acids. Germline V gene data show CDR1 as MNHNS and CDR2 as SASEGT. In DNA form, the CDR3 reads TGTGCCAGCAGTGAAATCAGAAGGGACTTTAAAAAGTTGGTCTATGGCTACACCTTC. This gives the protein CASSEIRRDFKKLVYGYTF.

The V and J genes are TRBV9 and TRBJ2-7; 9 nucleotides line up with TRBD1. CDR3 length: 15 amino acids. The germline V gene encodes CDR1 SGDLS and CDR2 YYNGEE. Trimming removed 3 bases from V and 4 bases from J; junction bases left unmatched: 8. CDR3 sequence reads: CASSGPGQGFYEQYF. The DNA for the CDR3 is TGTGCCAGCAGCGGCCCGGGACAGGGATTTTACGAGCAGTACTTC.

The rearrangement joins TRBV24-1 to TRBJ1-1; 7 bases align to TRBD1. Germline CDR1 reads KGHDR; CDR2 reads SFDVKD. Germline trimming cut 4 bases from V and 10 bases from J; bases unmatched to any gene: 8. The CDR3 consists of 13 residues. The CDR3 DNA sequence: TGTGCCACCAGTGACAGACAGGGTGCGGGAGCTTTCTTT. Translated, it gives CATSDRQGAGAFF.

The genes are TRBV25-1 and TRBJ1-2; D might be TRBD1 (6 bases). The CDR3 consists of 15 residues. V lost 2 bases and J 6 bases, leaving 16 bases between the germline ends. The germline V gene encodes CDR1 MGHDK and CDR2 SYGVNS. This chain's CDR3 is CASSEPDRPGNGYTF. In DNA form, the CDR3 reads TGTGCCAGCAGTGAACCCGACAGGCCAGGGAATGGCTACACCTTC.

The rearrangement joins TRBV11-2 to TRBJ2-2, with D unclear. The CDR3 spans 12 residues. V was shortened by 5 bases and J by 4 bases, with 5 bases between the two germline ends. Germline V lookup: CDR1 SGHAT, CDR2 FQNNGV. The CDR3 is CASSRRTGELFF. DNA for the CDR3: TGTGCCAGCAGCCGTCGCACCGGGGAGCTGTTTTTT.

The CDR3 region has the DNA TGTGCCAGCAGTTTATTTAGCCCCGTAACAGATACGCAGTATTTT. Amino acids: CASSLFSPVTDTQYF. The chain recombines TRBV27 with TRBJ2-3; D uncertain. In germline, CDR1 is MNHEY, CDR2 SMNVEV (reference sequence). Trimming left V 1 base short and J 3 bases short, with 11 bases between. This CDR3 has 15 residues.

The chain is built from TRBV7-8 and TRBJ1-1; D is undetermined. From germline, CDR1 is SGHVS and CDR2 FQNEAQ. This CDR3 is built from 15 residues. The ends were cut back, 2 bases at V and 6 bases at J, with 16 bases in the middle. CDR3 sequence (DNA): TGTGCCAGCAGCTTAAAGGAGTACACCCCCCCTGAAGCTTTCTTT. Amino acid sequence: CASSLKEYTPPEAFF.

The V gene is TRBV25-1, the J gene TRBJ2-2; 7 bases map to TRBD2. V lost 4 bases to trimming and J lost 1 base; unmatched junction nucleotides: 3. The CDR3 totals 15 residues. Germline V gives CDR1 MGHDK, CDR2 SYGVNS. The CDR3 here is CASSVPSGNTGELFF. CDR3 sequence (DNA): TGTGCCAGCAGTGTCCCTAGCGGGAACACCGGGGAGCTGTTTTTT.

The count of this clone is one. The chain has TRBV27 and TRBJ2-7; D might be TRBD2 (5 bases). The V gene's germline CDR1 is MNHEY and CDR2 SMNVEV (reference sequence). Trimming removed 1 base from V and 2 bases from J, with 12 bases in between. The CDR3 has 15 amino acids. The CDR3 nucleotides read TGTGCCAGCAGTTTATTGCCGGGGATGACCTACGAGCAGTACTTC. Translation: CASSLLPGMTYEQYF.

The chain has TRBV3-1 (or the pseudogene TRBV3-2) and TRBJ1-2, with TRBD1 identical over 10 bases. Germline CDR1 is LGHDT and CDR2 is YNNKEL (reference sequence). The CDR3 is 16 residues long. V shed 1 base, J shed 3 bases, and the junction held 5 bases outside the gene matches. The CDR3 DNA reads TGTGCCAGCAGCCAAGCCCCTGGGACAGGGGACTATGGCTACACCTTC. Translated: CASSQAPGTGDYGYTF.

This chain uses TRBV7-2 with TRBJ2-5, with D possibly being TRBD2 (6 bases). There are 15 residues in the CDR3. Trimming cost V 5 bases and J 4 bases, with 17 bases left between them. The germline V gene encodes CDR1 SGHTA and CDR2 FQGNSA. CDR3 sequence (DNA): TGTGCCAGCAGCAGCTCCGGGGGAGTCGGAGAGACCCAGTACTTC. This sequence encodes CASSSSGGVGETQYF.

The rearrangement joins TRBV18 to TRBJ2-5, with 8 nucleotides matching TRBD2. The germline gives CDR1 KGHSH, CDR2 LQKENI. V was pared by 5 bases and J by 0 bases, with 2 bases of the junction left unmatched. The CDR3 totals 14 residues. The CDR3 loop is CASSVAGNQETQYF. The DNA for the CDR3 is TGTGCCAGCTCAGTAGCGGGGAACCAAGAGACCCAGTACTTC.

The gene calls are TRBV24-1 and TRBJ2-3; TRBD2 is a possible D gene (6 bases). This CDR3 has 15 amino acids. With 6 bases removed from V and 4 bases from J, the gap between germline ends came to 16 bases. Germline CDR1 is KGHDR and CDR2 is SFDVKD. Here the CDR3 reads CATSLEGIRADTQYF. The CDR3, as DNA: TGTGCCACCAGTTTGGAGGGGATCCGCGCAGATACGCAGTATTTT.

The chain recombines TRBV6-5 with TRBJ1-3; 9 bases align to TRBD1. The CDR3 sequence is 14 residues long. V shed 5 bases, J shed 7 bases, and the junction held 6 bases outside the gene matches. Per the germline V gene, CDR1 is MNHEY and CDR2 is SVGAGI. The CDR3 nucleotides are TGTGCCAGCAGTCACCCCGACAGGGGGAACACCATATATTTT. It encodes CASSHPDRGNTIYF.

Only a few counts were recorded for this clone. This chain joins TRBV11-1 and TRBJ1-2, with TRBD1 matching over 7 bases. This CDR3 has 16 residues. V trimming: 5 bases; J trimming: 11 bases; junction bases outside the gene matches: 20. Germline CDR1 is SGHAT and CDR2 is FQDESV (reference sequence). CDR3 sequence: CASSPSPDRSRLLYTF. The DNA of the CDR3 is TGTGCCAGCAGCCCCTCCCCGGACAGGTCCCGTTTATTGTACACCTTC. Supplemented by reference TRBV11-1 and TRBJ1-2, the full variable domain reads EAEVAQSPRYKITEKSQAVAFWCDPISGHATLYWYRQILGQGPELLVQFQDESVVDDSQLPKDRFSAERLKGVDSTLKIQPAELGDSAMYLCASSPSPDRSRLLYTFGSGTRLTVV.